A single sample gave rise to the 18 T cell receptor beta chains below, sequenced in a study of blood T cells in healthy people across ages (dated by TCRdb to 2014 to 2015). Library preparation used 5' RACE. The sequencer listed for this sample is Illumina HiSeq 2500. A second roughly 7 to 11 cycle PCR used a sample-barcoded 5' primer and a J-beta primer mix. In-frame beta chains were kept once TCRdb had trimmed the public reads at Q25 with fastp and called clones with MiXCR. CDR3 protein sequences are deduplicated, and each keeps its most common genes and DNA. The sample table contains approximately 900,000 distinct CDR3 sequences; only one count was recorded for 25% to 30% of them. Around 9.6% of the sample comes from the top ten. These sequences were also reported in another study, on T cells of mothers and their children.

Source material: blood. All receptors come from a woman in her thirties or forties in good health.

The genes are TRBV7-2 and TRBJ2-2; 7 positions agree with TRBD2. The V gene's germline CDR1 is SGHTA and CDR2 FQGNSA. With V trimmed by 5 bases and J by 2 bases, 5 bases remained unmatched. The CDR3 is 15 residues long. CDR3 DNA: TGTGCCAGCAGCGCCCGACTAGCAAACACCGGGGAGCTGTTTTTT. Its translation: CASSARLANTGELFF.

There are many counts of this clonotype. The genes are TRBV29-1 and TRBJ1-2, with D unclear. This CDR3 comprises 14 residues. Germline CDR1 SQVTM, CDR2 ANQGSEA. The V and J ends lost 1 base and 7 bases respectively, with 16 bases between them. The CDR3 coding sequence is TGCAGCGTTGAAGTAGGCCGGTGGATGAGTGGCTACACCTTC. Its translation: CSVEVGRWMSGYTF.

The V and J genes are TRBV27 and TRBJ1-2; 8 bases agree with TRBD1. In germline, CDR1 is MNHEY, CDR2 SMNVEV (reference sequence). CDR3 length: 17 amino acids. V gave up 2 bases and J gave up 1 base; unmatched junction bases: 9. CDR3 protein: CASSLTLYRGNNYGYTF. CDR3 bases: TGTGCCAGCAGTTTAACCCTTTACAGGGGGAATAACTATGGCTACACCTTC.

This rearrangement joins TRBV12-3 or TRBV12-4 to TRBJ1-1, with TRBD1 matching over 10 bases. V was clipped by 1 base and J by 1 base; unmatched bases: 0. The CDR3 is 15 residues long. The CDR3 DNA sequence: TGTGCCAGCAGTTTAGGGGACAGGGGGAACACTGAAGCTTTCTTT. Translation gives CASSLGDRGNTEAFF.

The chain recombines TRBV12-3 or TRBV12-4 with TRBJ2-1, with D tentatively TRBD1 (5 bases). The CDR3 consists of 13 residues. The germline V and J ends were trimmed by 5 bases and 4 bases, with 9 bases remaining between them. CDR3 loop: CASSARQYNEQFF. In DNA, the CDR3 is TGTGCCAGCAGTGCCAGACAGTACAATGAGCAGTTCTTC.

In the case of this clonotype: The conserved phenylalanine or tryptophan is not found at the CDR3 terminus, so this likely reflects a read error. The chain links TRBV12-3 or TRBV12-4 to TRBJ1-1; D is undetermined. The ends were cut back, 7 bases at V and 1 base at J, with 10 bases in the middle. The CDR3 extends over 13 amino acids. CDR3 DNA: TGTGCCAGCACTGTACTTGGGAACACTGAAGCTTTCCTT. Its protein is CASTVLGNTEAFL.

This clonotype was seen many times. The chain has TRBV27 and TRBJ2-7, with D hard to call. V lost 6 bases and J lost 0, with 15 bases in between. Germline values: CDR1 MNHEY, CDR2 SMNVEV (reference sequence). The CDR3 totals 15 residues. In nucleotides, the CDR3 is TGTGCCAGCAGCTCCGACATGACCCTCTCCTACGAGCAGTACTTC. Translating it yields CASSSDMTLSYEQYF.

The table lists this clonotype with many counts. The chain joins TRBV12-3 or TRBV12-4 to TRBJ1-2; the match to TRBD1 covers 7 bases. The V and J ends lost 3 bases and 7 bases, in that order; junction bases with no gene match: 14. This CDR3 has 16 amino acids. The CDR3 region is CASSLGMTGLRGGYTF. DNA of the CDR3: TGTGCCAGCAGTTTGGGGATGACAGGGCTTCGTGGTGGCTACACCTTC.

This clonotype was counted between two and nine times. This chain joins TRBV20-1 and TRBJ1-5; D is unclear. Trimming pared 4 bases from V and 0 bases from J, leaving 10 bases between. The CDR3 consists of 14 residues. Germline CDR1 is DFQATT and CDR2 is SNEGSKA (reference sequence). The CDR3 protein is CSAKFKTSNQPQHF. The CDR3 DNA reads TGCAGTGCTAAATTCAAAACTAGCAATCAGCCCCAGCATTTT.

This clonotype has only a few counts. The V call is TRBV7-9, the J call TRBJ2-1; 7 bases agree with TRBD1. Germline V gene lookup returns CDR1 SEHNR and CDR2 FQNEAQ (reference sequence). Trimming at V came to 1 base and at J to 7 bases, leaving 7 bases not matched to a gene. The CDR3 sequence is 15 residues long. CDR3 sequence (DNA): TGTGCCAGCAGCTTAGTAGGGGGCGCGATGAATGAGCAGTTCTTC. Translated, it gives CASSLVGGAMNEQFF.

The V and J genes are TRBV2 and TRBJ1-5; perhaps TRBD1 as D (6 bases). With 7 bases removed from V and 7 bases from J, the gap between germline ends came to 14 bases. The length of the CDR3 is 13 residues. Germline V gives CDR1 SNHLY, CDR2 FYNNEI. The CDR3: CASKGVRGQPQHF. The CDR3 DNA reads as TGTGCCAGCAAGGGTGTCAGGGGCCAGCCCCAGCATTTT.

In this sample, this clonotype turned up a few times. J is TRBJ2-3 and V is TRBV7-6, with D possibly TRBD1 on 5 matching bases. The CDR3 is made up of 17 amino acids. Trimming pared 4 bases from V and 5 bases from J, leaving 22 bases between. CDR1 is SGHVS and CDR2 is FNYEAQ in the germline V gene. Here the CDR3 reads CASSSTPDKALGDTQYF. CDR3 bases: TGTGCCAGCAGCTCGACTCCGGACAAGGCCCTAGGAGATACGCAGTATTTT.

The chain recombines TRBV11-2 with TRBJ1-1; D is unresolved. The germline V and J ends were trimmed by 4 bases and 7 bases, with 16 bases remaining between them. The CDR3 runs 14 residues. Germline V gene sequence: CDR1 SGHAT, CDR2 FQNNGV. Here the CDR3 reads CASSSLQGPLEAFF. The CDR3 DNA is TGTGCCAGCAGCTCCCTTCAAGGTCCCCTTGAAGCTTTCTTT. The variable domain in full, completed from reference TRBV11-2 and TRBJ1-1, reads EAGVAQSPRYKIIEKRQSVAFWCNPISGHATLYWYQQILGQGPKLLIQFQNNGVVDDSQLPKDRFSAERLKGVDSTLKIQPAKLEDSAVYLCASSSLQGPLEAFFGQGTRLTVV.

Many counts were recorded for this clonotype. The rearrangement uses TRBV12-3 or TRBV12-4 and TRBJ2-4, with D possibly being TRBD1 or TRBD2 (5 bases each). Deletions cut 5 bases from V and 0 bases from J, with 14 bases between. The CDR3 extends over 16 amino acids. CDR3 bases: TGTGCCAGCAGTCCCCAGGGAGTTCTAGCCAAAAACATTCAGTACTTC. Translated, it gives CASSPQGVLAKNIQYF.

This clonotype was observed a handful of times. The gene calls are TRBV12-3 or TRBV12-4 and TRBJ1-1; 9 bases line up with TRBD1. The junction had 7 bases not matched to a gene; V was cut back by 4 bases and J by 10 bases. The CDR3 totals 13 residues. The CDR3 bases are TGTGCCAGCAGTTCCAGGGACAGGGAAGGAGCTTTCTTT. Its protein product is CASSSRDREGAFF.

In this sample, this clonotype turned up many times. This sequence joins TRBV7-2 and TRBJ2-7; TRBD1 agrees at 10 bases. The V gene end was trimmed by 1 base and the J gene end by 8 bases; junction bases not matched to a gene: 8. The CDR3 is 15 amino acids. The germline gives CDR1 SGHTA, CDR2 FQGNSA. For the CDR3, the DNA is TGTGCCAGCAGCTTAGAGGGACAGGGGTGGTCCCAGCAGTACTTC. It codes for CASSLEGQGWSQQYF.

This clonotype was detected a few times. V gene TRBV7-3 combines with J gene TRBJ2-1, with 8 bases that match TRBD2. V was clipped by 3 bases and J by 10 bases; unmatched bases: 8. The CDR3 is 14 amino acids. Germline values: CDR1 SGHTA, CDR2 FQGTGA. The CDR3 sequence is CASSFSGGAWEQFF. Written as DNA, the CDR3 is TGTGCCAGCAGCTTTTCGGGGGGGGCTTGGGAGCAGTTCTTC.

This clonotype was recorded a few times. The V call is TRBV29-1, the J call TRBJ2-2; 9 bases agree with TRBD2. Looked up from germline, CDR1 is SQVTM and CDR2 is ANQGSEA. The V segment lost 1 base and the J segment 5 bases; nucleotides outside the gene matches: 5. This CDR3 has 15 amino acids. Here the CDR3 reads CSVEGLAGMTGELFF. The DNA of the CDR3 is TGCAGCGTTGAAGGGCTAGCGGGGATGACCGGGGAGCTGTTTTTT.